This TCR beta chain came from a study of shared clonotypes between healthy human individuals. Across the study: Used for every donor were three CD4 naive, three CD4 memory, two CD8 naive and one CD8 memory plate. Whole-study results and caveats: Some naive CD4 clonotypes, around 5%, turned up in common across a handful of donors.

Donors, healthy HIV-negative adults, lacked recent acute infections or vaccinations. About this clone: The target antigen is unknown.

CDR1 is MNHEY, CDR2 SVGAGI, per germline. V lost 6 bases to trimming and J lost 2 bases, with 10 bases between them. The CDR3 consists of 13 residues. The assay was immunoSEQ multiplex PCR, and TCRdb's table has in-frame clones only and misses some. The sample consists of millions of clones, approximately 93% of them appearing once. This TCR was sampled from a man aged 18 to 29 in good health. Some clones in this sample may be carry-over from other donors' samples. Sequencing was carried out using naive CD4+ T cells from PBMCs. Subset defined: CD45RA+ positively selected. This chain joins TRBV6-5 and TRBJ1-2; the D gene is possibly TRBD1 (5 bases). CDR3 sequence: CASSKTGNYGYTF. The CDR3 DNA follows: TGTGCCAGCAGCAAAACAGGAAACTATGGCTACACCTTC.